This T cell receptor beta chain appears in the sequencing data of a study of T cells in Graves' hyperthyroidism and ophthalmopathy. Study observations and caveats: Ophthalmopathy was model-predicted a median about six months pre-onset. Blood held most thyroid clonotypes expanded above 0.001 frequency.

The sample holds many counts of this clonotype. Its antigen is still unknown. TCR beta CDR3 regions were amplified from RNA transcripts. A first-round RT-PCR of the TCR CDR3 used the HTBI primer set. Each CDR3 protein is one row after TCRdb ran MiXCR on the multiplex PCR reads. This sample carries about 640,000 distinct CDR3 sequences, about 14% of them seen once, and the ten largest clones take about an eighth. The study left out patients who had uncontrolled infection, other autoimmune disease, pregnancy or lactation. Each diagnosis drew on symptoms, thyroxine, TRAb, thyroid ultrasound and orbital computed tomography findings. Sequencing input: blood. The receptor was derived from a woman between 45 and 65 years old with Graves' ophthalmopathy.

In DNA form, the CDR3 reads TGTGCCAGCAGCACAACGGACAGGGTCAGGGAGACCCAGTACTTC. This gives the protein CASSTTDRVRETQYF. This chain joins TRBV7-2 and TRBJ2-5; TRBD1 matches 8 bases. CDR1 and CDR2 (germline): SGHTA, FQGNSA. The V gene end was trimmed by 5 bases and the J gene end by 5 bases; junction bases not matched to a gene: 10. This CDR3 is built from 15 residues.